Shown below are 24 T cell receptor beta chains from a single sample sequenced in a study of T cells in Graves' hyperthyroidism and ophthalmopathy (dated by TCRdb to between 2018 and 2021). The library was prepared using multiplex PCR. Sequencing was carried out with an Illumina HiSeq 2000. The TCR beta CDR3 regions were amplified from the RNA transcripts. The first round of RT-PCR for the TCR CDR3 was performed with the HTBI primer set and the Qiagen OneStep RT-PCR kit. Clones were called with MiXCR by TCRdb after fastp trimmed the public reads at Q25, and only in-frame beta chains were retained. Identical CDR3 protein sequences are pooled into one entry, listed with their most common genes and DNA. This sample lists about 400,000 distinct CDR3 sequences; around a quarter were detected once. Of the sample, roughly 80% falls within the top ten clones. Material: blood. The receptors were gathered from a man aged 50-59 years with Graves' hyperthyroidism.

This chain joins TRBV7-2 and TRBJ1-1; perhaps TRBD1 as D (5 bases). Trimming took 2 bases from V and 6 from J, leaving 19 bases between them. The CDR3 contains 16 residues. Germline assignment: CDR1 SGHTA and CDR2 FQGNSA. CDR3 sequence: CASSLISGGARAEAFF. The CDR3 nucleotides read TGTGCCAGCAGCTTAATCTCTGGAGGGGCCCGGGCTGAAGCTTTCTTT.

This clonotype has a handful of counts. The chain is built from TRBV11-2 and TRBJ2-7; tentative D call: TRBD2 (6 bases). Germline V gene sequence: CDR1 SGHAT, CDR2 FQNNGV. This CDR3 region has 17 residues. V shed 1 base and J shed 2 bases, with 18 bases lying between them. The CDR3 nucleotides are TGTGCCAGCAGCTTAGGTCTTGGCTCGTGGAGGGCCTACGAGCAGTACTTC. It yields the protein CASSLGLGSWRAYEQYF.

This clonotype has ten or more counts. This rearrangement joins TRBV28 to TRBJ2-5; 15 bases are shared with TRBD2. The CDR3 extends over 18 amino acids. V lost 1 base, J lost 5 bases, and 8 bases stayed unmatched. CDR1 is MDHEN and CDR2 is SYDVKM in the germline V gene. The CDR3 here is CASSLFWTSGRATETQYF. CDR3 DNA sequence: TGTGCCAGCAGTTTATTCTGGACTAGCGGGAGGGCCACGGAGACCCAGTACTTC.

V and J are TRBV7-9 and TRBJ2-1; D is ambiguous. V shed 3 bases and J shed 2 bases, with 11 bases lying between them. The CDR3 is 15 amino acids. Germline V gene data show CDR1 as SEHNR and CDR2 as FQNEAQ (reference sequence). The CDR3 DNA reads TGTGCCAGCAGCTTGTTAATGGGTGCCTACAATGAGCAGTTCTTC. Amino acids: CASSLLMGAYNEQFF.

Many counts were recorded for this clonotype. The rearrangement links TRBV2 to TRBJ2-5; unclear D gene. CDR1 is SNHLY and CDR2 is FYNNEI in the germline V gene. Trimming cost V 6 bases and J 5 bases, with 16 bases left between them. CDR3 size: 14 residues. CDR3 loop: CASRIGRAAETQYF. As DNA, the CDR3 is TGTGCCAGCAGAATCGGACGGGCTGCCGAGACCCAGTACTTC.

This clonotype was counted only a few times. This sequence joins TRBV5-1 and TRBJ2-1; 7 nucleotides align to TRBD2. Germline V gene lookup returns CDR1 SGHRS and CDR2 YFSETQ. Trimming at V came to 2 bases and at J to 2 bases, leaving 13 bases not matched to a gene. The CDR3 extends over 18 amino acids. The CDR3 region is CASSFLAAHFPAYNEQFF. The CDR3 DNA reads TGCGCCAGCAGCTTTCTAGCGGCCCATTTTCCTGCCTACAATGAGCAGTTCTTC.

The chain uses TRBV6-1 and TRBJ2-3, with TRBD2 as a possible D gene (6 bases). CDR1 and CDR2 from the germline V gene are MNHNS and SASEGT. Trimming took 6 bases from V and 5 from J, leaving 21 bases between them. The CDR3 covers 16 residues. The CDR3 loop is CASRDPRRLGGDTQYF. As DNA, the CDR3 is TGTGCCAGCAGGGACCCTCGCCGGTTGGGGGGAGATACGCAGTATTTT.

This clonotype has a count of ten or more. The junction does not match germline at one end; this may be a read error. The chain combines TRBV10-3 with TRBJ2-3; tentatively, D is TRBD2 (5 bases). The CDR3 sequence is 14 residues long. In germline, CDR1 is ENHRY, CDR2 SYGVKD. The CDR3: CAITEERSTDTQYF. The CDR3 coding sequence is TGTGCCATCACTGAGGAGCGGAGCACAGATACGCAGTATTTT.

This clonotype was seen repeatedly, ten times or more. The genes are TRBV2 and TRBJ2-3, with 7 bases matching TRBD1. The CDR3 runs 13 residues. V shed 3 bases and J 5 bases; nucleotides not matched to a gene: 2. The germline V gene has CDR1 SNHLY and CDR2 FYNNEI. The CDR3 bases are TGTGCCAGCAGTGACGACAGGGTAGATACGCAGTATTTT. Its translation is CASSDDRVDTQYF. Based on the CDR3 plus reference TRBV2 and TRBJ2-3, the full variable domain is EPEVTQTPSHQVTQMGQEVILRCVPISNHLYFYWYRQILGQKVEFLVSFYNNEISEKSEIFDDQFSVERPDGSNFTLKIRSTKLEDSAMYFCASSDDRVDTQYFGPGTRLTVL.

The chain joins TRBV2 to TRBJ2-3; TRBD2 aligns across 12 bases. Germline V lookup: CDR1 SNHLY, CDR2 FYNNEI. This CDR3 has 17 residues. With 8 bases clipped from V and 5 bases from J, the junction kept 14 bases outside the gene matches. CDR3 sequence (DNA): TGTGCCAGCTCACGGCGACTAGCGGGAGACGAAGAAGATACGCAGTATTTT. It encodes CASSRRLAGDEEDTQYF.

At least ten counts were recorded for this clonotype. The rearrangement links TRBV28 to TRBJ2-4; D could derive from TRBD1 or TRBD2 (5 bases each). The V gene lost 5 bases and the J gene lost 7 bases, with 18 bases spanning the gap. Germline CDR1 is MDHEN and CDR2 is SYDVKM. The CDR3 runs to 15 residues. The CDR3 region has the DNA TGTGCCAGCAGTCCCCAACAACTAGAGGGGAACATTCAGTACTTC. It specifies CASSPQQLEGNIQYF.

The rearrangement joins TRBV2 to TRBJ2-5; D is unclear. Deletions cut 10 bases from V and 3 bases from J, with 15 bases between. The CDR3 has 13 amino acids. CDR1 is SNHLY, CDR2 FYNNEI, per germline. This CDR3 is CAIVDGTKETQYF. As DNA, the CDR3 is TGTGCCATCGTCGACGGAACTAAAGAGACCCAGTACTTC.

The chain uses TRBV12-3 or TRBV12-4 and TRBJ2-3, with a weak D call TRBD2 (6 bases). The V and J ends lost 1 base and 4 bases respectively, with 9 bases between them. The length of the CDR3 is 14 residues. CDR3 sequence: CASSLGGTADTQYF. Here the CDR3 DNA reads TGTGCCAGCAGTTTAGGCGGGACCGCAGATACGCAGTATTTT.

The chain carries TRBV18 and TRBJ1-6; D uncertain. This CDR3 region has 11 residues. From germline, CDR1 is KGHSH and CDR2 LQKENI. Trimming shortened V by 5 bases and J by 15 bases, and 11 bases separated the two germline ends. The CDR3 nucleotides read TGTGCCAGCTCAGAGATTCATGTCCTCCACTTT. Its translation: CASSEIHVLHF.

V gene TRBV6-2 or TRBV6-3 combines with J gene TRBJ1-2; 10 nucleotides line up with TRBD1. The CDR3 runs to 19 residues. Germline values: CDR1 MNHEY, CDR2 SVGEGT. The V and J ends lost 8 bases and 10 bases, in that order; junction bases with no gene match: 28. CDR3 residues: CASSPGFIGRPGQGKFYTF. CDR3 bases: TGTGCCAGCTCGCCCGGGTTTATTGGAAGACCGGGACAGGGGAAATTCTACACCTTC.

This clonotype showed up just a few times. This rearrangement joins TRBV20-1 to TRBJ2-1; D is ambiguous. The CDR3 loop spans 13 amino acids. Trimming removed 5 bases at V and 6 bases at J, with 14 bases between. Per germline, CDR1 DFQATT and CDR2 SNEGSKA (reference sequence). The CDR3 DNA sequence: TGCAGTGCTCAAAAACTGGTTTTCAATGAGCAGTTCTTC. Amino acids: CSAQKLVFNEQFF.

This clonotype was observed a few times. J is TRBJ1-4 and V is TRBV28; 7 positions agree with TRBD1. The CDR3 has 16 amino acids. CDR1 is MDHEN and CDR2 is SYDVKM in the germline V gene. The V segment lost 4 bases and the J segment 7 bases; nucleotides outside the gene matches: 12. The CDR3 reads CASSSPAGTVSEKLFF. As DNA, the CDR3 is TGTGCCAGCAGTTCTCCCGCCGGGACAGTAAGTGAAAAACTGTTTTTT.

The chain recombines TRBV20-1 with TRBJ2-7; 7 bases match TRBD1. V shed 5 bases, J shed 1 base, and the junction held 5 bases outside the gene matches. Germline V lookup: CDR1 DFQATT, CDR2 SNEGSKA (reference sequence). The CDR3 covers 13 residues. Here the CDR3 DNA reads TGCAGTGCTCTCGGACAGGAATCCTACGAGCAGTACTTC. Residues: CSALGQESYEQYF.

The rearrangement uses TRBV13 and TRBJ2-7; no firm D call. Trimming took off 0 bases at V and 2 bases at J, with 14 bases between the two ends. The germline V gene has CDR1 PRHDT and CDR2 FYEKMQ (reference sequence). The CDR3 has 16 amino acids. CDR3: CASSLGLTTKTYEQYF. The CDR3 DNA sequence: TGTGCCAGCAGCTTAGGCCTTACAACCAAGACCTACGAGCAGTACTTC.

This sequence joins TRBV5-1 and TRBJ2-3; no reliable D call. The CDR3 has 16 residues. The ends were cut back, 0 bases at V and 0 bases at J, with 11 bases in the middle. Germline loops: CDR1 SGHRS, CDR2 YFSETQ. CDR3 nucleotides: TGCGCCAGCAGCTTGGATGAACGCACTAGCACAGATACGCAGTATTTT. Translating gives CASSLDERTSTDTQYF.

This clonotype occurred many times. This rearrangement joins TRBV20-1 to TRBJ2-7; D call uncertain. Trimming pared 0 bases from V and 2 bases from J, leaving 8 bases between. Germline CDR1 and CDR2: DFQATT and SNEGSKA (reference sequence). There are 13 residues in the CDR3. CDR3 sequence reads: CSARDKKTYEQYF. CDR3 DNA: TGCAGTGCTAGAGATAAGAAGACCTACGAGCAGTACTTC.

Only a few counts were recorded for this clonotype. J is TRBJ1-5 and V is TRBV2; D remains ambiguous. Germline-derived CDR1 and CDR2 are SNHLY and FYNNEI. The CDR3 has 14 amino acids. The V end lost 5 bases, the J end lost 0 bases, and 8 bases lay between the germline ends. CDR3 bases: TGTGCCAGCAGTTTAAAGCTTAGCAATCAGCCCCAGCATTTT. This encodes CASSLKLSNQPQHF.

This clonotype has just a few counts. This chain uses TRBV10-3 with TRBJ2-1; the match to TRBD2 covers 7 bases. Per the germline V gene, CDR1 is ENHRY and CDR2 is SYGVKD. This CDR3 spans 16 amino acids. J gave up 5 bases and V 0 bases, and 7 bases lay outside the gene matches. DNA for the CDR3: TGTGCCATCAGTGAGTCGCCCAGCGGGATCAACAATGAGCAGTTCTTC. Its protein product is CAISESPSGINNEQFF.

This clonotype was recorded at least ten times. The CDR3: CSARGETGFTYEQYF. The CDR3 region has the DNA TGCAGTGCTAGAGGGGAGACCGGATTTACCTACGAGCAGTACTTC. The chain is built from TRBV20-1 and TRBJ2-7, with D possibly TRBD2 on 5 matching bases. Germline loops: CDR1 DFQATT, CDR2 SNEGSKA (reference sequence). The CDR3 totals 15 residues. Trimming removed 1 base at V and 2 bases at J, with 15 bases between.